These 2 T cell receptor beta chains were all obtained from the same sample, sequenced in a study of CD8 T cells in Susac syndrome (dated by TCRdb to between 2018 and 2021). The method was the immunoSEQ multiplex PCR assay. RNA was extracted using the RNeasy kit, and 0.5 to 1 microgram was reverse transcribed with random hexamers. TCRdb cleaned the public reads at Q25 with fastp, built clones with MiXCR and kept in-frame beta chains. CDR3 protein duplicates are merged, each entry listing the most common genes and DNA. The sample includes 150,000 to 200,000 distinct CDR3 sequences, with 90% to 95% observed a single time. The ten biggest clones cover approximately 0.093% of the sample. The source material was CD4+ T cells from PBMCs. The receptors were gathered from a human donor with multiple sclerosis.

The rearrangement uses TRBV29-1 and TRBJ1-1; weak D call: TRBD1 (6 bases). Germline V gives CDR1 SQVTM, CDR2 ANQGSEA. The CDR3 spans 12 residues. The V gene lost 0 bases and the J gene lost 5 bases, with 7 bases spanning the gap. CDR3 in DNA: TGCAGCGTTGAAGAAGGGGGGACTGAAGCTTTCTTT. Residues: CSVEEGGTEAFF.

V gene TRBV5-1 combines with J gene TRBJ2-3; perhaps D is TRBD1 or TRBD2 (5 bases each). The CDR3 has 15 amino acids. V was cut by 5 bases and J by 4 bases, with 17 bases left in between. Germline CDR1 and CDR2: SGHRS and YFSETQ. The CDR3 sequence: CASRRDGASADTQYF. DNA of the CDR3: TGCGCCAGCAGGAGGGACGGTGCGTCGGCAGATACGCAGTATTTT. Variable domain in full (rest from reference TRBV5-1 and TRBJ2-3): KAGVTQTPRYLIKTRGQQVTLSCSPISGHRSVSWYQQTPGQGLQFLFEYFSETQRNKGNFPGRFSGRQFSNSRSEMNVSTLELGDSALYLCASRRDGASADTQYFGPGTRLTVL.